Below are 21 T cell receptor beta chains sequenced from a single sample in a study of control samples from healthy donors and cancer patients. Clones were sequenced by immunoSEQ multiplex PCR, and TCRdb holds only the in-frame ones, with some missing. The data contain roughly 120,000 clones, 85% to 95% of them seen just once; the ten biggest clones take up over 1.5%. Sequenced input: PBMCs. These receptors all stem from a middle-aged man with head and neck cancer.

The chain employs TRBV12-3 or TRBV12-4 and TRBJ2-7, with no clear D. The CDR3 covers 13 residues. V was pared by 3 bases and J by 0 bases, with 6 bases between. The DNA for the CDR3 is TGTGCCAGCAGTTTGGTGGGCTCCTACGAGCAGTACTTC. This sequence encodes CASSLVGSYEQYF.

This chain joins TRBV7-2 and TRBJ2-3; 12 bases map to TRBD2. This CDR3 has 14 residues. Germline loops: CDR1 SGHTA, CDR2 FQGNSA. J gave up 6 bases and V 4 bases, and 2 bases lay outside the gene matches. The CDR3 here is CASSSGLAGDTQYF. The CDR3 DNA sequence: TGTGCCAGCAGCTCCGGACTAGCGGGGGATACGCAGTATTTT. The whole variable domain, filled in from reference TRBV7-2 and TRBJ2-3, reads GAGVSQSPSNKVTEKGKDVELRCDPISGHTALYWYRQSLGQGLEFLIYFQGNSAPDKSGLPSDRFSAERTGGSVSTLTIQRTQQEDSAVYLCASSSGLAGDTQYFGPGTRLTVL.

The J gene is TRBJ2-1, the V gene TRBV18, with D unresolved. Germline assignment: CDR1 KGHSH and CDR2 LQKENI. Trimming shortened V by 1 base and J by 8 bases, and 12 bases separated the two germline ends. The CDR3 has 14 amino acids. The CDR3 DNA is TGTGCCAGCTCACCACAGGCCTCTCCCGATGAGCAGTTCTTC. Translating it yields CASSPQASPDEQFF.

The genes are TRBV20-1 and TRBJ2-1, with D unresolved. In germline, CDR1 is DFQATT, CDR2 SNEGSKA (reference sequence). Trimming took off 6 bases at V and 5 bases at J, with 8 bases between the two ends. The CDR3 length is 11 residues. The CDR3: CSASRNNEQFF. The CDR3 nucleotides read TGCAGTGCCTCGAGAAACAATGAGCAGTTCTTC.

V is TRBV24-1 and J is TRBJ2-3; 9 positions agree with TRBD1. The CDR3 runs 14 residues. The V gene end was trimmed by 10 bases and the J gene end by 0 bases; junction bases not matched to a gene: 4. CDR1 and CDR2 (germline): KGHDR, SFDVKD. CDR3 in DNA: TGTGCCACTAAGGGACAGGGTAGCACAGATACGCAGTATTTT. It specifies CATKGQGSTDTQYF.

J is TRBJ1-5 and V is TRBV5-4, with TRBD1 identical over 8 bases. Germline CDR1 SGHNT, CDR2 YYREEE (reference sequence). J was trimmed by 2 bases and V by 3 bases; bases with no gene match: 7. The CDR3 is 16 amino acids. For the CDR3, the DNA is TGTGCCAGCAGCTCTCAGGGGGCTGGAGGCAATCAGCCCCAGCATTTT. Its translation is CASSSQGAGGNQPQHF.

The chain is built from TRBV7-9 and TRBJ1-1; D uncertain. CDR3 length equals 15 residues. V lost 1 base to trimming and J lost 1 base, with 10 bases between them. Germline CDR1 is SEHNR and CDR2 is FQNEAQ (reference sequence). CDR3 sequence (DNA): TGTGCCAGCAGCTTAGATTATACGAGGAACACTGAAGCTTTCTTT. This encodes CASSLDYTRNTEAFF.

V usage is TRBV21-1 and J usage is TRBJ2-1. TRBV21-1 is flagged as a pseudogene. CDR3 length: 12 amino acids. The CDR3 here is CASSKRGHEQFF. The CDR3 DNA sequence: TGTGCCAGCAGCAAAAGGGGACATGAGCAGTTCTTC.

CDR3 in amino acids: CASSYSGRGHRVYNEQFF. The CDR3 bases are TGTGCCAGCAGTTACTCGGGGAGGGGGCATCGGGTTTACAATGAGCAGTTCTTC. The V gene is TRBV6-2 or TRBV6-3, the J gene TRBJ2-1; D is possibly TRBD1 or TRBD2 (7 bases each). V lost 0 bases, J lost 4 bases, and 19 bases lay in between. CDR1 MNHEY and CDR2 SVGEGT come from the germline V gene. The CDR3 spans 18 residues.

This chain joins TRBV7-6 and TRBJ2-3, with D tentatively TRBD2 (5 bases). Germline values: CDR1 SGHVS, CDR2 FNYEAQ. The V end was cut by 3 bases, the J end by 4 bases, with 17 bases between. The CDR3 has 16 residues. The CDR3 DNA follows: TGTGCCAGCAGCTTTAAGGCCGAGGGATCTGCAGATACGCAGTATTTT. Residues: CASSFKAEGSADTQYF.

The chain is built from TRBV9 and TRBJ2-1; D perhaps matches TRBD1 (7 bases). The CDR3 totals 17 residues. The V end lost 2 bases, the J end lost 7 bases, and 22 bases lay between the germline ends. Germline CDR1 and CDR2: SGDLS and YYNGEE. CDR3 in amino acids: CASSVHPGGFSFNEQFF. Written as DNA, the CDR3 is TGTGCCAGCAGCGTGCACCCAGGGGGGTTTTCCTTTAATGAGCAGTTCTTC.

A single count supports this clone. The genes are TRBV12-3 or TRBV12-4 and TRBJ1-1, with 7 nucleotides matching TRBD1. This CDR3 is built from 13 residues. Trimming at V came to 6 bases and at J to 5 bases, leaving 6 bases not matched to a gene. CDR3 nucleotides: TGTGCCAGCAGGGGACAGTTATGGACTGAAGCTTTCTTT. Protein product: CASRGQLWTEAFF.

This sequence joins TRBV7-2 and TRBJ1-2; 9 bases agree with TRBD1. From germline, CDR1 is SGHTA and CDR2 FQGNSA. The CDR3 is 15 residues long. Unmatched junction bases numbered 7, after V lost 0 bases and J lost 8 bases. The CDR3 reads CASSLARDRAGGYTF. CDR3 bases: TGTGCCAGCAGCTTAGCGAGGGACAGGGCGGGGGGCTACACCTTC.

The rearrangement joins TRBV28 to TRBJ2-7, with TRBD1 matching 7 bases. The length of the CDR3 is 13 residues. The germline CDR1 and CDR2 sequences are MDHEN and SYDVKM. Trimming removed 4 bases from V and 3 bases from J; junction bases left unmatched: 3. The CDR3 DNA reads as TGTGCCAGCAGTTCGGGACAGTTCTACGAGCAGTACTTC. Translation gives CASSSGQFYEQYF.

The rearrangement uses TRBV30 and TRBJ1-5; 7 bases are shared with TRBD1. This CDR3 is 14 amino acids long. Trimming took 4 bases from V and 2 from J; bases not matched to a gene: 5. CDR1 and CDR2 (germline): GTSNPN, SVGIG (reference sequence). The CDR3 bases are TGTGCCTGGAATTACGGGACAGGCAATCAGCCCCAGCATTTT. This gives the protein CAWNYGTGNQPQHF.

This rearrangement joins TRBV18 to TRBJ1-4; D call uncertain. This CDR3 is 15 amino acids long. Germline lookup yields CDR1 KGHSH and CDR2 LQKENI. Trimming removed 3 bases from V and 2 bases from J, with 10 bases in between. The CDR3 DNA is TGTGCCAGCTCACCTAGGGCTGGCACTAATGAAAAACTGTTTTTT. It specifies CASSPRAGTNEKLFF.

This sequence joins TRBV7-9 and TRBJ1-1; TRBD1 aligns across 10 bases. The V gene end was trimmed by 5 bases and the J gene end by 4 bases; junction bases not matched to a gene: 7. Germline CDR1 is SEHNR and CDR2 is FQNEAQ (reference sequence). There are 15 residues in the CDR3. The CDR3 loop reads CASSLTGQGGTEAFF. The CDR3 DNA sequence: TGTGCCAGCAGCCTCACCGGACAGGGGGGCACTGAAGCTTTCTTT.

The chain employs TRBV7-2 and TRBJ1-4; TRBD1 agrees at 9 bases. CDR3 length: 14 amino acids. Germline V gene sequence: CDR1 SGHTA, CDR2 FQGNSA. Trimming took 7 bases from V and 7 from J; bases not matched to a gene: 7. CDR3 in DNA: TGTGCCAGCACCCCCGGGACAGGGCCTGAAAAACTGTTTTTT. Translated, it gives CASTPGTGPEKLFF. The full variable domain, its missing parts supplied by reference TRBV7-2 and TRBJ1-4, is GAGVSQSPSNKVTEKGKDVELRCDPISGHTALYWYRQSLGQGLEFLIYFQGNSAPDKSGLPSDRFSAERTGGSVSTLTIQRTQQEDSAVYLCASTPGTGPEKLFFGSGTQLSVL.

The CDR3 coding sequence is TGTGCCAGCAGCCCGGGACAGAACTATGGCTACACCTTC. Translated, it gives CASSPGQNYGYTF. The chain is built from TRBV7-9 and TRBJ1-2; the match to TRBD1 covers 7 bases. The V gene's germline CDR1 is SEHNR and CDR2 FQNEAQ (reference sequence). V lost 5 bases to trimming and J lost 2 bases; unmatched junction nucleotides: 2. The length of the CDR3 is 13 residues.

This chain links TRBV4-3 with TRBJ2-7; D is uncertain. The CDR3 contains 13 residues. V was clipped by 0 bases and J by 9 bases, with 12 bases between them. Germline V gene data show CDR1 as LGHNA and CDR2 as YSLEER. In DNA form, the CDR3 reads TGCGCCAGCAGCCAAGATCCCTACGACGGGCAGTACTTC. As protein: CASSQDPYDGQYF.

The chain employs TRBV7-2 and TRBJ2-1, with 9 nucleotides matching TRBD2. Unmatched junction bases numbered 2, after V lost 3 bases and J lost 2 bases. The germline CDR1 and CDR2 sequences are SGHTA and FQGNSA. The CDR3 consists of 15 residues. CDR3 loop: CASSFSSGAYNEQFF. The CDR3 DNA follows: TGTGCCAGCAGCTTTTCTAGCGGGGCCTACAATGAGCAGTTCTTC.